This TCR beta chain was observed in a study of T cells in Graves' hyperthyroidism and ophthalmopathy. RNA transcripts were the template for amplifying TCR beta CDR3 regions. First-round RT-PCR of the TCR CDR3 relied on the HTBI primer set. TCRdb recomputed calls from the multiplex PCR reads with MiXCR, one row per CDR3 protein. Among 300,000 to 400,000 distinct CDR3 sequences, 13% were seen once, and the ten largest hold around a tenth. Germline lookup yields CDR1 LNHNV and CDR2 YYDKDF (reference sequence). The V and J ends lost 5 bases and 2 bases respectively, with 16 bases between them. This CDR3 spans 15 amino acids.

The chain joins TRBV15 to TRBJ2-7, with D possibly matching TRBD2 (6 bases). The sequence was obtained from a woman under 30 with Graves' hyperthyroidism. The sequenced sample consisted of blood. The CDR3 coding sequence is TGTGCCACCAGCGTGGGGGACGGAGGGGCCTACGAGCAGTACTTC. Its translation: CATSVGDGGAYEQYF.